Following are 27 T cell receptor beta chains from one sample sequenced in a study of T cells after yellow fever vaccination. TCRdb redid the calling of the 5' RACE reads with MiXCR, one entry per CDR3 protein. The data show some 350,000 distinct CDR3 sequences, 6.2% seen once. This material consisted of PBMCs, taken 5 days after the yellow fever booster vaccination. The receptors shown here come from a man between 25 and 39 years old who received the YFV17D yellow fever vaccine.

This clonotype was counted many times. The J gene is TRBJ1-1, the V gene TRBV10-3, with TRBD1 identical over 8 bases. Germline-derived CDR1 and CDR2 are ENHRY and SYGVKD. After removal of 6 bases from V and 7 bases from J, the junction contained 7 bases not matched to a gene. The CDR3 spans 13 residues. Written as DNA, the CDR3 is TGTGCCATCAGCTGGACAGGGAACCATGAAGCTTTCTTT. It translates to CAISWTGNHEAFF.

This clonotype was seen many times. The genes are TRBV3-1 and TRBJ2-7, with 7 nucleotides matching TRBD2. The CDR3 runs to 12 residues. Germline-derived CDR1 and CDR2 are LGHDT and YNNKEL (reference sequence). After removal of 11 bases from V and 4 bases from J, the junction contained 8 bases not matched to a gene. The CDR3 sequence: CASRGRLYEQYF. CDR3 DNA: TGTGCCTCGCGGGGGAGGCTATACGAGCAGTACTTC.

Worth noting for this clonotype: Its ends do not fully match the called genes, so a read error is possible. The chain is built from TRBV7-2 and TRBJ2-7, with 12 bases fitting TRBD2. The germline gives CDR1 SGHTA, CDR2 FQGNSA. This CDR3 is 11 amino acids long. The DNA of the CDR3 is TGTGCCAGCAGCCTAGCGGGAGGGCTCACCTTC. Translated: CASSLAGGLTF.

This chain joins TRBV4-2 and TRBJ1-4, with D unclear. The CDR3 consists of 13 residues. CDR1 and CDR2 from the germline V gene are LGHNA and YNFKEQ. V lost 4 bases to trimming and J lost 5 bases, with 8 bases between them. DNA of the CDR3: TGTGCCAGCAGCCGGGTCCCCAATGAAAAACTGTTTTTT. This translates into CASSRVPNEKLFF.

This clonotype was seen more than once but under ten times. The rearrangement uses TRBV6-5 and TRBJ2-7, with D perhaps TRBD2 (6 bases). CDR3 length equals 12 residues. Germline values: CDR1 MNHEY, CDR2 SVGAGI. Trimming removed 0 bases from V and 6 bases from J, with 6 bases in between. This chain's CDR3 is CASSYSRGEQYF. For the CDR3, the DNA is TGTGCCAGCAGTTACTCGCGGGGCGAGCAGTACTTC.

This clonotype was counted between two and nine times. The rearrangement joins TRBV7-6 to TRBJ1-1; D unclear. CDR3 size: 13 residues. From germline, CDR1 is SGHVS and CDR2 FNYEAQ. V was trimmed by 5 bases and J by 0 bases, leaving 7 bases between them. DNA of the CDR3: TGTGCCAGCAGCCGTGCCCTGAACACTGAAGCTTTCTTT. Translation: CASSRALNTEAFF.

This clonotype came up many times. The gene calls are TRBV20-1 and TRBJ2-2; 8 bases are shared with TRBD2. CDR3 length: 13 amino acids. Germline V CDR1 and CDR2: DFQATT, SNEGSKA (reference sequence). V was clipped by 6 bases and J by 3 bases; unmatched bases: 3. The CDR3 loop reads CSAKGLDTGELFF. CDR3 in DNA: TGCAGTGCAAAGGGACTAGACACCGGGGAGCTGTTTTTT.

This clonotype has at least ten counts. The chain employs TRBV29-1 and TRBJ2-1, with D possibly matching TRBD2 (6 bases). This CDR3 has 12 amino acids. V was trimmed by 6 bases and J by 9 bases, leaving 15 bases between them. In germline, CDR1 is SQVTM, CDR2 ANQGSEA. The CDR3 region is CSVRRGMVEQFF. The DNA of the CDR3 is TGCAGCGTCCGCCGGGGGATGGTTGAGCAGTTCTTC.

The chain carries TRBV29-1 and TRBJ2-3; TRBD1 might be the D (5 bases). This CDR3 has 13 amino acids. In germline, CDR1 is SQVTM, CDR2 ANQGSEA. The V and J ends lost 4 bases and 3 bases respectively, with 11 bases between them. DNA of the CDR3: TGCAGCGTTGTAAGGGGCACGACAGATACGCAGTATTTT. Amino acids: CSVVRGTTDTQYF.

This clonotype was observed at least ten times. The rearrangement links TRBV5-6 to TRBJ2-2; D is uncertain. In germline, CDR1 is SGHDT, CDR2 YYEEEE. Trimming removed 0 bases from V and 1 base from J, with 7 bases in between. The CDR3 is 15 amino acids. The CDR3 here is CASSLVWGNTGELFF. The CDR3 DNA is TGTGCCAGCAGCTTGGTATGGGGGAACACCGGGGAGCTGTTTTTT.

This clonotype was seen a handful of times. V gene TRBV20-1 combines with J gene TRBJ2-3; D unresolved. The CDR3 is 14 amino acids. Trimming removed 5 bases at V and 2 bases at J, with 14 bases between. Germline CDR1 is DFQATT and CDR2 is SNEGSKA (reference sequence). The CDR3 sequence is CSACGADFTDTQYF. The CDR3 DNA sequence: TGCAGTGCTTGTGGTGCTGACTTCACAGATACGCAGTATTTT.

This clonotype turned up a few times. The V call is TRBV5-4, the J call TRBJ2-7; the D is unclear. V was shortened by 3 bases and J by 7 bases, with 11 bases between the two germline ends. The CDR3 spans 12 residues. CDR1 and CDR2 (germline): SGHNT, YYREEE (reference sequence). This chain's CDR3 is CASSSPVGEQYF. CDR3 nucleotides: TGTGCCAGCAGCTCGCCGGTTGGGGAGCAGTACTTC.

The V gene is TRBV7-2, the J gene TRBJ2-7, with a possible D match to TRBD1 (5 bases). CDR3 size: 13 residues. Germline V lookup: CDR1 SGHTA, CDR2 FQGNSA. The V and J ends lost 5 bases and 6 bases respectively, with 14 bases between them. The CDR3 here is CASSLGRAVEQYF. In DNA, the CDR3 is TGTGCCAGCAGCCTCGGCAGGGCAGTCGAGCAGTACTTC.

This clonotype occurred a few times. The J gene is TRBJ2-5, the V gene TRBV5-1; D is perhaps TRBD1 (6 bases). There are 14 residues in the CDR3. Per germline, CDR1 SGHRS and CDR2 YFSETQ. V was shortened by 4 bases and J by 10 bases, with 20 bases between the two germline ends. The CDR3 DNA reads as TGCGCCAGCAGCGTCCAGGGGCCCCGTATACGCCAGTACTTC. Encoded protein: CASSVQGPRIRQYF.

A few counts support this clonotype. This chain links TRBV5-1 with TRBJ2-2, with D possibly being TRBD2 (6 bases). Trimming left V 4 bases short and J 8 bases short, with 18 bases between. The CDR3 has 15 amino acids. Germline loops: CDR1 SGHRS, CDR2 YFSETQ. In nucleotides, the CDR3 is TGCGCCAGCAGCCCTCTGGAGGGAGTTAAAGGGGAGCTGTTTTTT. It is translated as CASSPLEGVKGELFF.

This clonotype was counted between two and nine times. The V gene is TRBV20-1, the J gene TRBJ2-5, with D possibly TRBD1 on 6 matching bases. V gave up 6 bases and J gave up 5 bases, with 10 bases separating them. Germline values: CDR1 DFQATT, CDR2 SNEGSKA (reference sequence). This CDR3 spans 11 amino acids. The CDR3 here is CSAIQGETQYF. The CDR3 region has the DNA TGCAGTGCAATTCAGGGGGAGACCCAGTACTTC.

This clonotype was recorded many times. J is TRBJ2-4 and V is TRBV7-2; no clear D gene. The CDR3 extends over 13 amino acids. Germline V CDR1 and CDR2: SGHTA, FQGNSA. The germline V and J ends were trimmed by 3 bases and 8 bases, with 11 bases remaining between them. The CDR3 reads CASSFPGVDIQYF. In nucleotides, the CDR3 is TGTGCCAGCAGCTTCCCCGGAGTGGACATTCAGTACTTC.

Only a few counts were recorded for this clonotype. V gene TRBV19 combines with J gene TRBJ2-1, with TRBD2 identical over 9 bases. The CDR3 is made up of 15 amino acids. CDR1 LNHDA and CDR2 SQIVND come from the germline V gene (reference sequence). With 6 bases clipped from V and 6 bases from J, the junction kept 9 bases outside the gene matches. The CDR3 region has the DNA TGTGCCAGTAGCTACGCGGGAGGGTTAAGCAATGAGCAGTTCTTC. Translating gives CASSYAGGLSNEQFF. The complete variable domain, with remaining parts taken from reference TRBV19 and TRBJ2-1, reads DGGITQSPKYLFRKEGQNVTLSCEQNLNHDAMYWYRQDPGQGLRLIYYSQIVNDFQKGDIAEGYSVSREKKESFPLTVTSAQKNPTAFYLCASSYAGGLSNEQFFGPGTRLTVL.

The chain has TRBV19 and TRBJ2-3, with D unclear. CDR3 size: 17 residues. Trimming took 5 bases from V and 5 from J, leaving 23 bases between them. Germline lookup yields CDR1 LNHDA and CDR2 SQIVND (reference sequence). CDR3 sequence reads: CASSLQIQDVFRDTQYF. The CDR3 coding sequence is TGTGCCAGTAGTCTGCAGATCCAGGACGTCTTCCGAGATACGCAGTATTTT.

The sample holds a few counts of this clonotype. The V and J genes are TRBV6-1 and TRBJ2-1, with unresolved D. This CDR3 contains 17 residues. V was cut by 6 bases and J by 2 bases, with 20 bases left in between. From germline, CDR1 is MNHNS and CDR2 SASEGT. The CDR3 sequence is CASRSSFLASTYNEQFF. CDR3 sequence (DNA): TGTGCCAGCAGGTCGTCCTTTTTAGCAAGCACCTACAATGAGCAGTTCTTC.

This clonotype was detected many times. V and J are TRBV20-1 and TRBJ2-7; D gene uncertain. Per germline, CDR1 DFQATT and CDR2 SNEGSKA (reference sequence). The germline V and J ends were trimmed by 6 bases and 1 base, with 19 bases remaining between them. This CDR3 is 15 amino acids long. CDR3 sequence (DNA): TGCAGTGCGCCTACCGGTAGAGGTACGTCCTACGAGCAGTACTTC. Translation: CSAPTGRGTSYEQYF.

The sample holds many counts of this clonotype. The DNA for the CDR3 is TGCGCCACCCGATCGGGAAACAATGAGCAGTTCTTC. Its protein is CATRSGNNEQFF. This rearrangement joins TRBV5-1 to TRBJ2-1; a possible D gene is TRBD2 (5 bases). Germline loops: CDR1 SGHRS, CDR2 YFSETQ. The CDR3 sequence is 12 residues long. V lost 9 bases and J lost 5, with 12 bases in between. The full variable domain, completed using reference TRBV5-1 and TRBJ2-1, is KAGVTQTPRYLIKTRGQQVTLSCSPISGHRSVSWYQQTPGQGLQFLFEYFSETQRNKGNFPGRFSGRQFSNSRSEMNVSTLELGDSALYLCATRSGNNEQFFGPGTRLTVL.

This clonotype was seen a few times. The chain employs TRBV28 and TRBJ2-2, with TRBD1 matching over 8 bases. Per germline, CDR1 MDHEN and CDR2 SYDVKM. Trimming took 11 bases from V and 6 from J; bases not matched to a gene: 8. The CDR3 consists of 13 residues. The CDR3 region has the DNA TGTGCCTCCGGGAGACAGGGGCCCGGGGAGCTGTTTTTT. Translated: CASGRQGPGELFF.

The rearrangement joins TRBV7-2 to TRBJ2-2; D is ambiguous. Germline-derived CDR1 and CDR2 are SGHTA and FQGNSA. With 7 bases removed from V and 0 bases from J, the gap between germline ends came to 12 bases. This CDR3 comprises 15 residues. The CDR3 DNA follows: TGTGCCAGCACACTCTTAATTGCGAACACCGGGGAGCTGTTTTTT. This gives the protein CASTLLIANTGELFF.

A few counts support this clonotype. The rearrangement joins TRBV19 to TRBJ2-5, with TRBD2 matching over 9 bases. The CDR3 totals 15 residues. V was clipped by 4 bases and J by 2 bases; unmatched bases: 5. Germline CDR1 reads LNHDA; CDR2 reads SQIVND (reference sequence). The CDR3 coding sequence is TGTGCCAGTAGTAACCCGACTAGCGGACAAGAGACCCAGTACTTC. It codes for CASSNPTSGQETQYF.

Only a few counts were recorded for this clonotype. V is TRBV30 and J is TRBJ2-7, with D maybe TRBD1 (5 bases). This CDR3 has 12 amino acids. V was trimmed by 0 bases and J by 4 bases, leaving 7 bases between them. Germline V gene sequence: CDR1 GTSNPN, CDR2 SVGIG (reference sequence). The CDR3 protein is CAWSVGRYEQYF. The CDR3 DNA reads TGTGCCTGGAGTGTGGGGCGGTACGAGCAGTACTTC.

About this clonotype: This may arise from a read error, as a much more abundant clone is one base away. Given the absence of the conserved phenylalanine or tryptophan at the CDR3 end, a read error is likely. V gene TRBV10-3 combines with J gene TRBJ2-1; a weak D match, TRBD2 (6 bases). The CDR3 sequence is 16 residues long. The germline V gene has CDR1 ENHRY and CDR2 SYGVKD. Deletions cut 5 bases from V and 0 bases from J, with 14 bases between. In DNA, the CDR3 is TGTGCCATCAGTATTAGCGGCCCGAGCTCCTACAATGAGCAGTTCCTC. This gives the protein CAISISGPSSYNEQFL.